This TCR beta chain was recorded in a study of T cell repertoires in cytomegalovirus infection. For the study at large: Peptides in the study included HLA-C-restricted and HLA-B-restricted CMV epitopes. Signatures in public TCR beta sequences pointed to both CMV infection and matching HLA type.

As to this clonotype: Its matching antigen is unknown.

Findings and caveats of the study: HLA-C-restricted CMV-specific TCR beta clonotypes prevailed in the ex vivo response. Adding up the frequency of public TCR beta families identified people who carried CMV plus the relevant HLA.

TCRdb processed the reads anew with MiXCR; each CDR3 protein has one entry. This table has about 830,000 distinct CDR3 sequences, approximately 29% appearing once. The germline V gene has CDR1 SNHLY and CDR2 FYNNEI. V was pared by 9 bases and J by 4 bases, with 12 bases between. This CDR3 is 12 amino acids long. Material: cultured CD8+ T cells from PBMCs, obtained from culture after CMV antigen stimulation. The source is a human donor in good health (CMV status not recorded). Some clones in this sample may be carry-over from other donors' samples. V is TRBV2 and J is TRBJ1-2; D is undetermined. CDR3 residues: CASRTSTYGYTF. The CDR3 region has the DNA TGTGCCAGTAGGACTTCCACCTATGGCTACACCTTC.